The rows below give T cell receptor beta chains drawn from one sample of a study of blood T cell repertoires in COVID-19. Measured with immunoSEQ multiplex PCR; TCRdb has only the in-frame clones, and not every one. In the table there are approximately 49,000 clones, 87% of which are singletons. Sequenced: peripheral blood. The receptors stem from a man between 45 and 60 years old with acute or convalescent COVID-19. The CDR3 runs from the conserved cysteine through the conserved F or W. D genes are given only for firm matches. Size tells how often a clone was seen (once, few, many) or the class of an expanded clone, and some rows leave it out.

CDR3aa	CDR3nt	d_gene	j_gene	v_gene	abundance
CASSSGEHQPQHF	TGTGCCAGCAGTTCGGGGGAACATCAGCCCCAGCATTTT	-	TRBJ1-5	TRBV12-3/TRBV12-4	few
CASSQGPQGAGQPQHF	TGCGCCAGCAGCCAAGGGCCTCAGGGGGCGGGTCAGCCCCAGCATTTT	TRBD1	TRBJ1-5	TRBV4-1	-
CASSSPLAPRSTDTQYF	TGTGCCAGCAGTTCCCCCCTAGCGCCCCGGAGCACAGATACGCAGTATTTT	-	TRBJ2-3	TRBV25-1	-
CASSTLGTVNQPQHF	TGTGCCAGCAGCACCCTAGGGACTGTCAATCAGCCCCAGCATTTT	-	TRBJ1-5	TRBV28	few
CASSLRLEETEAFF	TGTGCCAGCAGCTTACGGCTGGAGGAGACTGAAGCTTTCTTT	-	TRBJ1-1	TRBV11-2	-
CASSLTTGTIYF	TGTGCCAGCAGTCTAACAACGGGCACCATATATTTT	-	TRBJ1-3	TRBV12-3/TRBV12-4	-
CATSIQGSQPQHF	TGTGCCACCAGTATACAGGGGTCCCAGCCCCAGCATTTT	TRBD1	TRBJ1-5	TRBV15	-
CASRLDRGLGELFF	TGTGCCAGCAGATTGGACAGGGGGCTAGGGGAGCTGTTTTTT	TRBD1	TRBJ2-2	TRBV2	few
CASSRRPGQTYIHEQFF	TGTGCCAGCAGCCGTCGACCGGGACAAACTTACATCCATGAGCAGTTCTTC	-	TRBJ2-1	TRBV3-1/TRBV3-2	-
CASSLWVAGPTDTQYF	TGTGCCAGCAGTTTATGGGTAGCGGGGCCCACAGATACGCAGTATTTT	TRBD2	TRBJ2-3	TRBV27	-
CAWSTGTGGYGYTF	TGTGCCTGGAGTACCGGGACAGGGGGCTATGGCTACACCTTC	TRBD1	TRBJ1-2	TRBV30	-
CASSKWQRSNQPQHF	TGTGCCAGTAGTAAGTGGCAGCGTAGCAATCAGCCCCAGCATTTT	-	TRBJ1-5	TRBV19	few
CASIQGGTEAFF	TGTGCCAGTATACAGGGCGGCACTGAAGCTTTCTTT	-	TRBJ1-1	TRBV2	-
CASGQFLYNSPLHF	TGTGCCAGCGGACAGTTTCTTTATAATTCACCCCTCCACTTT	-	TRBJ1-6	TRBV2	few
CASSLIGIIDQPQHF	TGTGCCAGCAGCTTGATCGGGATTATCGATCAGCCCCAGCATTTT	-	TRBJ1-5	TRBV5-5	-
CASSRSYGYTF	TGTGCCAGCAGCCGTAGCTATGGCTACACCTTC	-	TRBJ1-2	TRBV6-2/TRBV6-3	-
CASSWTGGYEQYF	TGTGCCAGCAGTTGGACAGGGGGCTACGAGCAGTACTTC	TRBD1	TRBJ2-7	TRBV6-5	once
CASSSGQDTEAFF	TGTGCCAGCTCATCGGGACAGGACACTGAAGCTTTCTTT	TRBD1	TRBJ1-1	TRBV18	-
CAWKGASTEAFF	TGTGCCTGGAAGGGGGCGAGCACTGAAGCTTTCTTT	TRBD1	TRBJ1-1	TRBV30	once
CASSNGDYGYTF	TGTGCCAGCAGTAACGGAGACTATGGCTACACCTTC	-	TRBJ1-2	TRBV6-2/TRBV6-3	once
CASSLESLFFNEQFF	TGTGCCAGCAGCTTAGAGTCTCTATTCTTCAATGAGCAGTTCTTC	-	TRBJ2-1	TRBV11-3	-
CASSVERLAANEQFF	TGTGCCAGCAGCGTAGAAAGACTAGCGGCCAATGAGCAGTTCTTC	TRBD2	TRBJ2-1	TRBV9	-
CASSFTGSSGTEAFF	TGTGCCAGCAGCTTTACCGGGTCCTCGGGCACTGAAGCTTTCTTT	-	TRBJ1-1	TRBV7-2	once
CASSHRQGLGKLFF	TGTGCCAGCAGCCATCGACAGGGATTGGGAAAACTGTTTTTT	TRBD1	TRBJ1-4	TRBV11-3	-
CASSSTGTGLEDSPLHF	TGTGCCAGCAGCTCAACCGGGACAGGGCTTGAGGATTCACCCCTCCACTTT	TRBD1	TRBJ1-6	TRBV13	-
CASSDPGGIGTGELFF	TGTGCCAGCAGCGACCCGGGGGGGATTGGGACCGGGGAGCTGTTTTTT	TRBD2	TRBJ2-2	TRBV9	-
CASSVGHQNTEAFF	TGCGCCAGCAGCGTGGGACACCAGAACACTGAAGCTTTCTTT	-	TRBJ1-1	TRBV5-1	few
CASSLPGANDNEQFF	TGTGCCAGCAGCTTACCAGGGGCCAACGACAATGAGCAGTTCTTC	-	TRBJ2-1	TRBV7-2	-
CSVEERLAGGYNEQFF	TGCAGCGTTGAAGAGAGATTAGCGGGGGGGTACAATGAGCAGTTCTTC	TRBD2	TRBJ2-1	TRBV29-1	-
CASSIPRQLHNQPQHF	TGTGCCAGTAGTATCCCTCGTCAGTTGCACAATCAGCCCCAGCATTTT	-	TRBJ1-5	TRBV19	-
CASGRTSGRAVGDIQYF	TGTGCCTCCGGCCGGACTAGCGGGAGGGCAGTAGGGGACATTCAGTACTTC	TRBD2	TRBJ2-4	TRBV30	-
CASHPRGNEQFF	TGTGCCAGTCACCCTCGGGGGAATGAGCAGTTCTTC	-	TRBJ2-1	TRBV12-3/TRBV12-4	-
CASSLFQIYTF	TGTGCCAGCAGTTTATTTCAGATCTACACCTTC	-	TRBJ1-2	TRBV12-3/TRBV12-4	-
CASWRLNGNTIYF	TGTGCCAGCTGGCGGTTAAACGGAAACACCATATATTTT	-	TRBJ1-3	TRBV11-3	-
CASSFGTGYNEQFF	TGTGCCAGCAGCTTCGGGACAGGGTACAATGAGCAGTTCTTC	TRBD1	TRBJ2-1	TRBV11-2	-
CASSTLGVVGANVLTF	TGTGCCAGCAGTACCCTTGGAGTGGTGGGGGCCAACGTCCTGACTTTC	-	TRBJ2-6	TRBV25-1	-
CASQGSSYEQYF	TGTGCCAGCCAGGGATCCTCCTACGAGCAGTACTTC	-	TRBJ2-7	TRBV2	-
CASSRGTGNGGSNQPQHF	TGCGCCAGCAGCAGGGGGACAGGGAATGGAGGTAGCAATCAGCCCCAGCATTTT	TRBD1	TRBJ1-5	TRBV5-1	-
CASRDRGISYNEQFF	TGTGCCAGTAGGGACAGGGGTATATCCTACAATGAGCAGTTCTTC	TRBD1	TRBJ2-1	TRBV19	-
CASSGDREITEAFF	TGCGCCAGCAGTGGAGACAGGGAAATCACTGAAGCTTTCTTT	TRBD1	TRBJ1-1	TRBV10-1	-
CASSQQGGNQPQHF	TGTGCCAGTAGTCAACAGGGAGGCAATCAGCCCCAGCATTTT	-	TRBJ1-5	TRBV19	once
CSASVQGNYGYTF	TGCAGTGCTAGTGTTCAGGGGAACTATGGCTACACCTTC	-	TRBJ1-2	TRBV20-1	-
CASSPGTPSTGELFF	TGTGCCAGCAGCCCCGGGACTCCCTCCACCGGGGAGCTGTTTTTT	-	TRBJ2-2	TRBV7-9	-
CASSQTSGNYEQYF	TGTGCCAGCAGCCAGACTAGCGGGAATTACGAGCAGTACTTC	TRBD2	TRBJ2-7	TRBV11-3	-
CASRRGNTEAFF	TGCGCCAGCAGAAGGGGTAACACTGAAGCTTTCTTT	-	TRBJ1-1	TRBV5-1	-
CASSLERVVGANYGYTF	TGTGCCAGCAGCTTAGAGCGGGTTGTCGGAGCTAACTATGGCTACACCTTC	-	TRBJ1-2	TRBV7-9	few
CANEQGGTDTQYF	TGTGCCAACGAACAAGGGGGCACAGATACGCAGTATTTT	-	TRBJ2-3	TRBV7-9	-
CASSLPGQPQHF	TGTGCCAGCTCATTGCCCGGTCAGCCCCAGCATTTT	-	TRBJ1-5	TRBV27	-
CASSSDRTSPLHF	TGTGCCAGCAGTTCAGACAGGACTTCACCCCTCCACTTT	-	TRBJ1-6	TRBV12-3/TRBV12-4	few
CASSVQGSNYGYTF	TGTGCCAGCAGCGTCCAGGGTTCTAACTATGGCTACACCTTC	-	TRBJ1-2	TRBV11-3	-
CASSKAQQGFQPQHF	TGTGCCAGCAGCAAAGCGCAGCAGGGTTTCCAGCCCCAGCATTTT	-	TRBJ1-5	TRBV21-1	-
CASSTDRLGTDTQYF	TGTGCCAGCAGCACCGACAGACTTGGCACAGATACGCAGTATTTT	-	TRBJ2-3	TRBV5-6	-
CASAGFNGYNEQFF	TGTGCCAGCGCAGGGTTCAACGGATACAATGAGCAGTTCTTC	-	TRBJ2-1	TRBV6-5	-
CASSSPTSGTKDYNEQFF	TGTGCCAGCAGCTCCCCTACTAGCGGGACTAAGGATTACAATGAGCAGTTCTTC	TRBD2	TRBJ2-1	TRBV5-6	-